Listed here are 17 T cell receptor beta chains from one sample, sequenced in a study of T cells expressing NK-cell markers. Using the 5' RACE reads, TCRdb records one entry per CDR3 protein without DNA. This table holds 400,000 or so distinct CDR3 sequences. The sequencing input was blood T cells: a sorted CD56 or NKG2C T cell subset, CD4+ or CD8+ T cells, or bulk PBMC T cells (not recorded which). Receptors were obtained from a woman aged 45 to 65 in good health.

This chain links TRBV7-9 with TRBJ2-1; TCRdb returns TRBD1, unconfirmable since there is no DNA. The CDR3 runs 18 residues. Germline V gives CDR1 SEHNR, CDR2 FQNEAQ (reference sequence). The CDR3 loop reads CASSSPYRGRGSYNEQFF.

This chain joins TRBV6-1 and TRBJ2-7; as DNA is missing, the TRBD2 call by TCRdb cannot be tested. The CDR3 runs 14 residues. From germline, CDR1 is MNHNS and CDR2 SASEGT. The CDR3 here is CASSAMGLVYEQYF.

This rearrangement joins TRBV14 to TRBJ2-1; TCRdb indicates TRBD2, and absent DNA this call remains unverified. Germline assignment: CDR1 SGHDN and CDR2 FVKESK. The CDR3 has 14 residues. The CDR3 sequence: CASSRRLSYNEQFF.

CDR3: CSVGTGGFETQYF. The V and J genes are TRBV29-1 and TRBJ2-5; checking the TCRdb D call of TRBD1 is not possible without DNA. The germline CDR1 and CDR2 sequences are SQVTM and ANQGSEA. The CDR3 spans 13 residues.

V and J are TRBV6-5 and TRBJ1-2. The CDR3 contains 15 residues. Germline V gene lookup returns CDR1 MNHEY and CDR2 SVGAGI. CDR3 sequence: CASSYSGQDWNGYTF.

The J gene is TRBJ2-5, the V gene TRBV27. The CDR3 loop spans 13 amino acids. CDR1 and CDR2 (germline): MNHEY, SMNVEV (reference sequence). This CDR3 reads CASSFTPKETQYF.

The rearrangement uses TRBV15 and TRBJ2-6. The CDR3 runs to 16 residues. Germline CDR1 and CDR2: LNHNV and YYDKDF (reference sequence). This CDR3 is CATSRGGETGANVLTF.

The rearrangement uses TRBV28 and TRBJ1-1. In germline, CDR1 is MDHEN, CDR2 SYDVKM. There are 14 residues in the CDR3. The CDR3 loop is CASSHYGQNTEAFF.

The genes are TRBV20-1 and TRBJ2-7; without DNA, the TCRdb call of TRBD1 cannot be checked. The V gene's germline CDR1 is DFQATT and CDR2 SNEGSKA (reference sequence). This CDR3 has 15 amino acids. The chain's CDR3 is CSAIGGDRFFYEQYF.

The CDR3 is CASMANYEQYF. This sequence joins TRBV5-1 and TRBJ2-7. The CDR3 loop spans 11 amino acids. Germline V gene sequence: CDR1 SGHRS, CDR2 YFSETQ.

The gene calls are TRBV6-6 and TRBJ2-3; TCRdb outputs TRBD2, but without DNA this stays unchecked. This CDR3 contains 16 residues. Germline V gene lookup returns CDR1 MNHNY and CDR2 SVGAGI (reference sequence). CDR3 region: CASTPGSSGSIDTQYF.

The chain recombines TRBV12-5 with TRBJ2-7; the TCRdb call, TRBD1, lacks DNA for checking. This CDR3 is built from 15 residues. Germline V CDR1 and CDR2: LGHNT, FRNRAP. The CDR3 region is CASGLSGGGSYEQYF.

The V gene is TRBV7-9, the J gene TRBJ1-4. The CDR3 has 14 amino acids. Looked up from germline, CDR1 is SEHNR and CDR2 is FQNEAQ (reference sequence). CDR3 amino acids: CASSLAAGLEKLFF.

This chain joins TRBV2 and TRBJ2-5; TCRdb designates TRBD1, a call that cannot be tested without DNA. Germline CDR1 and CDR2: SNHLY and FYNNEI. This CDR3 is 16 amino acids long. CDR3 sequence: CASSGGSGAVQETQYF.

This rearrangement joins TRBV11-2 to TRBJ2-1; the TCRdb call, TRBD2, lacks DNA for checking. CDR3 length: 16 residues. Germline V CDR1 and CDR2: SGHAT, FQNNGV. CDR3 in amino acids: CASSRASGRGYNEQFF.

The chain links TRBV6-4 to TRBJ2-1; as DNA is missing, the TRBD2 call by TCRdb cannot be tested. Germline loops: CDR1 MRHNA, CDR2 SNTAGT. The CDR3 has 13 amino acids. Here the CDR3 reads CASSGIGGSAQFF.

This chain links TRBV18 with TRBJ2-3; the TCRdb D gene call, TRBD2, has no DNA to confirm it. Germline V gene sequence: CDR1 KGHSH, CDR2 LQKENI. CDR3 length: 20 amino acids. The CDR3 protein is CASSPLALAGGLTSTDTQYF.